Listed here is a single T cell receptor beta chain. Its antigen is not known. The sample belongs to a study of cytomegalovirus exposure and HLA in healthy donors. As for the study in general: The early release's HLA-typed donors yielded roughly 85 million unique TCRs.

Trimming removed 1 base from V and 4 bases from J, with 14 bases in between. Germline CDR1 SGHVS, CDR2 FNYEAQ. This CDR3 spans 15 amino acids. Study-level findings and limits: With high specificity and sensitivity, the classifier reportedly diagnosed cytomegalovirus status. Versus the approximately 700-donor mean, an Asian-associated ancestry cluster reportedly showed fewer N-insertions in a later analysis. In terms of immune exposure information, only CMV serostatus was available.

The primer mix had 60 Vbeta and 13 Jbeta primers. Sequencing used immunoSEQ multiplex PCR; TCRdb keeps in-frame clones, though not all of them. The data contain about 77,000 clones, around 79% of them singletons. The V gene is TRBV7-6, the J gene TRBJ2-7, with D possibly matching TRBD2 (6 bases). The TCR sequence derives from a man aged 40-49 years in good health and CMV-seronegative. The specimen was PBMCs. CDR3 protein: CASSLESALAYEQYF. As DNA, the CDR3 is TGTGCCAGCAGCTTAGAGTCAGCACTAGCTTACGAGCAGTACTTC.